A single sample gave rise to the 11 T cell receptor beta chains below, sequenced in a study of T cell responses to AZD1222 COVID-19 vaccine. Repertoires were generated with immunoSEQ multiplex PCR, while TCRdb's copy carries only in-frame clones and drops some. The table lists about 97,000 clones, 87% of them singletons, with 9.5% to 13% in the top ten. The sequencing used peripheral blood, collected 28 days after the second AZD1222 dose. The receptors originated from an adult who received the AZD1222 COVID-19 vaccine.

The CDR3 DNA is TGTGCCAGCAGCACACCTAGCGGAGCCTACAATGAGCAGTTCTTC. Its translation: CASSTPSGAYNEQFF. This chain links TRBV5-4 with TRBJ2-1; the match to TRBD2 covers 7 bases. The length of the CDR3 is 15 residues. J lost 2 bases, V lost 4 bases, and 6 bases had no gene match. The germline V gene has CDR1 SGHNT and CDR2 YYREEE (reference sequence).

The chain carries TRBV5-8 and TRBJ1-5, with 9 bases that match TRBD1. V dropped 2 bases and J dropped 10; count of bases not matched to a gene: 10. The CDR3 extends over 15 amino acids. Germline-derived CDR1 and CDR2 are SGHTS and YDEGEE. The CDR3 is CASSLGQGSLHPQHF. CDR3 nucleotides: TGTGCCAGCAGCTTAGGACAGGGGAGCCTGCACCCCCAGCATTTT.

The rearrangement joins TRBV28 to TRBJ1-2; D ambiguous. V was pared by 5 bases and J by 7 bases, with 8 bases between. Germline V lookup: CDR1 MDHEN, CDR2 SYDVKM. The CDR3 is 11 residues long. CDR3 in DNA: TGTGCCAGCAGTCTCCAGCGTGGCTACACCTTC. Protein sequence: CASSLQRGYTF.

V and J are TRBV6-1 and TRBJ2-7, with TRBD2 as a possible D gene (5 bases). The V end was cut by 2 bases, the J end by 0 bases, with 11 bases between. The V gene's germline CDR1 is MNHNS and CDR2 SASEGT. This CDR3 is 15 amino acids long. This CDR3 reads CASSERASYSYEQYF. The CDR3 nucleotides are TGTGCCAGCAGTGAAAGGGCTAGCTACTCCTACGAGCAGTACTTC.

This clone has only a few counts. The chain joins TRBV7-8 to TRBJ2-7; the D gene could be TRBD1 or TRBD2 (6 bases each). This CDR3 is built from 15 residues. The germline V gene has CDR1 SGHVS and CDR2 FQNEAQ. V was pared by 0 bases and J by 6 bases, with 15 bases between. DNA of the CDR3: TGTGCCAGCAGCTTAGCGATGGGGGGCATGGGCGAGCAGTACTTC. Protein sequence: CASSLAMGGMGEQYF.

This rearrangement joins TRBV5-1 to TRBJ2-7; possible D gene TRBD2, 6 bases. V was cut by 0 bases and J by 6 bases, with 10 bases left in between. The CDR3 covers 13 residues. Per germline, CDR1 SGHRS and CDR2 YFSETQ. CDR3 sequence reads: CASSLGQAGEQYF. The DNA of the CDR3 is TGCGCCAGCAGCTTGGGACAAGCGGGCGAGCAGTACTTC.

The chain joins TRBV3-1 (or the pseudogene TRBV3-2) to TRBJ2-1; perhaps D is TRBD1 or TRBD2 (5 bases each). The CDR3 has 16 residues. Germline CDR1 is LGHDT and CDR2 is YNNKEL (reference sequence). V lost 3 bases, J lost 3 bases, and 15 bases lay in between. CDR3 sequence: CASSQGFGANYNEQFF. The CDR3 DNA follows: TGTGCCAGCAGCCAGGGCTTCGGGGCAAACTACAATGAGCAGTTCTTC.

This sequence joins TRBV6-5 and TRBJ2-2; perhaps TRBD1 as D (6 bases). Germline V gives CDR1 MNHEY, CDR2 SVGAGI. The CDR3 runs to 14 residues. V was trimmed by 4 bases and J by 4 bases, leaving 10 bases between them. CDR3 sequence: CASSWGRSTGELFF. CDR3 DNA sequence: TGTGCCAGCAGTTGGGGGCGGAGCACCGGGGAGCTGTTTTTT.

The gene calls are TRBV5-1 and TRBJ1-2; 7 positions agree with TRBD1. The germline V gene encodes CDR1 SGHRS and CDR2 YFSETQ. The J segment lost 4 bases and the V segment lost 4 bases, leaving 10 bases of the junction unmatched. The CDR3 sequence is 15 residues long. DNA of the CDR3: TGCGCCAGCAGCGGTACCTCACAGGGGACCTATGGCTACACCTTC. Translating it yields CASSGTSQGTYGYTF.

On this clone itself: The germline gene is not matched at one end of the junction; a read error may be the cause. The chain is built from TRBV6-6 and TRBJ2-1; 7 nucleotides agree with TRBD1. This CDR3 contains 14 residues. Germline V gene lookup returns CDR1 MNHNY and CDR2 SVGAGI (reference sequence). The CDR3 reads CASSYSGGRGSQIF. The CDR3, as DNA: TGTGCCAGCAGTTACTCGGGTGGCAGGGGGTCTCAAATCTTC.

The gene calls are TRBV19 and TRBJ1-5; 8 bases fit TRBD1. Trimming at V came to 5 bases and at J to 4 bases, leaving 4 bases not matched to a gene. Germline V gene data show CDR1 as LNHDA and CDR2 as SQIVND (reference sequence). The CDR3 contains 14 residues. The CDR3 DNA reads TGTGCCAGTAGTGGACAGGGAGGTAATCAGCCCCAGCATTTT. Its protein product is CASSGQGGNQPQHF.